Listed below are T cell receptor beta chains from one sample, sequenced in a study of CD4 T cells in relation to SARS-CoV-2 and coronaviruses. Profiled with immunoSEQ multiplex PCR; TCRdb holds only in-frame clones, not every one. The sample includes some 35,000 clones, roughly 90% of them seen just once. The sequenced sample was memory CD4+ T cells from PBMCs. These receptors came from an adult with COVID-19. CDR3s include the opening cysteine and the closing phenylalanine or tryptophan. A D gene is named only where the DNA matches it firmly. Where a row states a size, it is once, few, many or the class of an expanded clone; other rows omit it.

TRBV6-5	NA	TRBJ2-7	13	TRBD2	CASGLALSYEQYF	TGTGCCAGCGGACTAGCCCTCTCCTACGAGCAGTACTTC
TRBV6-5	NA	TRBJ2-5	14	NA	CASSYRGQRETQYF	TGTGCCAGCAGTTACAGGGGACAACGAGAGACCCAGTACTTC
TRBV3-1/TRBV3-2	once	TRBJ2-3	13	NA	CASSRFETDTQYF	TGTGCCAGCAGCCGCTTCGAAACAGATACGCAGTATTTT
TRBV19	NA	TRBJ1-1	15	TRBD1	CASSTQGARNTEAFF	TGTGCCAGTAGTACACAGGGGGCAAGGAACACTGAAGCTTTCTTT
TRBV19	NA	TRBJ2-7	15	NA	CASSKGPGAVYEQYF	TGTGCCAGTAGTAAGGGTCCGGGGGCAGTTTACGAGCAGTACTTC
TRBV6-6	once	TRBJ2-7	16	TRBD2	CASSYLGTSGIYEQYF	TGTGCCAGCAGTTACTTGGGGACTAGCGGGATCTACGAGCAGTACTTC
TRBV14	NA	TRBJ2-1	16	TRBD2	CASSQDFLAGTNEQFF	TGTGCCAGCAGCCAAGATTTCCTAGCGGGGACGAATGAGCAGTTCTTC
TRBV15	NA	TRBJ2-5	13	NA	CATSKPTEKTQYF	TGTGCCACCAGCAAACCGACAGAAAAGACCCAGTACTTC
TRBV18	NA	TRBJ1-4	14	NA	CASSPSRTNEKLFF	TGTGCCAGCTCACCATCCCGGACTAATGAAAAACTGTTTTTT
TRBV29-1	NA	TRBJ2-4	16	NA	CSVDGGGRGTKNIQYF	TGCAGCGTTGACGGTGGGGGGCGCGGAACCAAAAACATTCAGTACTTC
TRBV12-5	NA	TRBJ2-2	14	NA	CASGPHGNTGELFF	TGTGCTAGTGGCCCACACGGCAACACCGGGGAGCTGTTTTTT
TRBV6-5	NA	TRBJ1-2	15	NA	CASSRPGANNYGYTF	TGTGCCAGCAGTAGACCGGGAGCTAATAACTATGGCTACACCTTC
TRBV3-1/TRBV3-2	NA	TRBJ1-2	15	TRBD1	CASSRDRAGMDGYTF	TGTGCCAGCAGTAGGGACAGGGCAGGAATGGATGGCTACACCTTC
TRBV7-2	NA	TRBJ2-3	15	TRBD2	CASSLDGGITDTQYF	TGTGCCAGCAGCTTAGACGGGGGGATCACAGATACGCAGTATTTT
TRBV7-2	once	TRBJ2-1	15	TRBD2	CASSGLAGGGDEQFF	TGTGCCAGCTCGGGACTAGCGGGGGGGGGAGATGAGCAGTTCTTC
TRBV28	few	TRBJ1-5	15	TRBD1	CASSSPGQGNQPQHF	TGTGCCAGCAGTTCCCCGGGACAGGGAAATCAGCCCCAGCATTTT
TRBV28	NA	TRBJ2-3	12	NA	CASKSLTDTQYF	TGTGCCAGCAAAAGCCTCACAGATACGCAGTATTTT
TRBV5-1	NA	TRBJ2-7	14	TRBD1	CASSQQGASYEQYF	TGCGCCAGCAGCCAACAGGGGGCCTCCTACGAGCAGTACTTC
TRBV20-1	NA	TRBJ1-2	15	NA	CSASREGQPNYGYTF	TGCAGTGCTAGTCGCGAAGGCCAGCCTAACTATGGCTACACCTTC
TRBV9	NA	TRBJ2-2	15	NA	CASSVVGGAAGELFF	TGTGCCAGCAGCGTAGTTGGGGGGGCAGCCGGGGAGCTGTTTTTT
TRBV14	NA	TRBJ2-1	16	NA	CASSQDRGSSYNEQFF	TGTGCCAGCAGCCAAGATCGGGGAAGCTCCTACAATGAGCAGTTCTTC
TRBV3-1/TRBV3-2	NA	TRBJ2-4	14	TRBD2	CASSPGSGVNIQYF	TGTGCCAGCAGCCCAGGCAGCGGGGTTAACATTCAGTACTTC
TRBV13	NA	TRBJ2-3	15	NA	CASSLSALGGDTQYF	TGTGCCAGCAGCTTAAGTGCCTTGGGTGGAGATACGCAGTATTTT
TRBV6-5	NA	TRBJ1-6	15	NA	CASSQEGIVNSPLHF	TGTGCCAGCAGCCAAGAAGGGATCGTAAATTCACCCCTCCACTTT
TRBV5-6	once	TRBJ2-7	12	NA	CASSLRGREQYF	TGTGCCAGCAGCTTGCGGGGGCGCGAGCAGTACTTC
TRBV5-4	once	TRBJ1-2	14	NA	CASSLAGGTYGYTF	TGTGCCAGCAGCTTGGCCGGTGGAACCTATGGCTACACCTTC
TRBV25-1	few	TRBJ2-2	17	NA	CASSGPGGAPNTGELFF	TGTGCCAGCAGTGGACCTGGCGGAGCGCCGAACACCGGGGAGCTGTTTTTT
TRBV11-1	NA	TRBJ2-3	16	TRBD1	CASSSRQGLGTDTQYF	TGTGCCAGCAGCTCCCGACAGGGATTGGGCACAGATACGCAGTATTTT
TRBV5-4	NA	TRBJ1-2	13	NA	CASSPTDSYGYTF	TGTGCCAGCAGCCCTACGGACAGCTATGGCTACACCTTC
TRBV11-2	once	TRBJ2-7	14	TRBD2	CASSLGGGAYEQYF	TGTGCCAGCAGCTTAGGCGGGGGGGCCTACGAGCAGTACTTC
TRBV18	NA	TRBJ2-1	15	TRBD2	CASSPLAGGSNEQFF	TGTGCCAGCTCGCCTCTAGCGGGGGGCTCCAATGAGCAGTTCTTC
TRBV7-2	NA	TRBJ2-2	15	TRBD2	CASSPRGENTGELFF	TGTGCCAGCAGCCCCCGGGGGGAGAACACCGGGGAGCTGTTTTTT
TRBV20-1	NA	TRBJ1-2	11	NA	CSARTGGGYTF	TGCAGTGCTAGAACCGGTGGGGGCTACACCTTC
TRBV28	NA	TRBJ2-7	13	NA	CAIKGGAGFEQYF	TGTGCCATCAAGGGCGGGGCCGGGTTCGAGCAGTACTTC
TRBV5-6	NA	TRBJ1-6	17	TRBD1	CASSSLRGQGFNSPLHF	TGTGCCAGCAGCTCTCTAAGGGGACAGGGATTTAATTCACCCCTCCACTTT
TRBV6-5	NA	TRBJ1-6	15	TRBD1	CASRGQAGRYSPLHF	TGTGCCAGCAGGGGACAGGCCGGGAGATATTCACCCCTCCACTTT
TRBV19	NA	TRBJ1-2	14	TRBD1	CASSNDRGRIGYTF	TGTGCCAGTAGTAATGACAGGGGTCGGATTGGCTACACCTTC
TRBV7-2	NA	TRBJ1-2	15	TRBD1	CASSLGLGQGFGYTF	TGTGCCAGCAGCCTCGGCCTGGGACAGGGGTTTGGCTACACCTTC
TRBV11-2	NA	TRBJ2-7	13	NA	CASSQGGPYEQYF	TGTGCCAGCAGCCAAGGAGGCCCCTACGAGCAGTACTTC
TRBV6-1	NA	TRBJ2-5	15	NA	CASSEGSARLQTQYF	TGTGCCAGCAGTGAAGGGTCAGCCAGGTTACAGACCCAGTACTTC
TRBV6-2/TRBV6-3	NA	TRBJ2-3	16	NA	CASSSIHAGATDTQYF	TGTGCCAGCAGTTCCATCCATGCGGGGGCCACAGATACGCAGTATTTT